The clone carrying this T cell receptor (beta chain) was seen many times. What it recognizes is unknown. TCRdb used MiXCR to reprocess the multiplex PCR reads, holding one entry per CDR3 protein. The table has some 150,000 distinct CDR3 sequences, about 20% seen once. V was pared by 0 bases and J by 1 base, with 7 bases between. Looked up from germline, CDR1 is SGHKS and CDR2 is YYEKEE (reference sequence). This CDR3 region has 15 residues. This record belongs to a study of breast tumors, draining lymph nodes, adjacent tissues. Regarding the study as a whole: The lymph node origin of tumor T cells was framed as consistent with a hypothesis, not demonstrated. Compared with lymph nodes, tumors were less diverse; compared with nontumor tissue, more. Findings are consistent with lymph node origin and intratumoral expansion of most tumor T cells.

Samples came from axillary lymph nodes draining the breast cancer. Material: axillary lymph node tissue. This sequence joins TRBV5-5 and TRBJ2-2, with D perhaps matching TRBD1 (5 bases). This TCR was sampled from a female donor with breast cancer. Some clones in this sample may be carry-over from other donors' samples. The CDR3 spells CASSLAGQNTGELFF. CDR3 coding DNA: TGTGCCAGCAGCTTGGCCGGACAGAACACCGGGGAGCTGTTTTTT.